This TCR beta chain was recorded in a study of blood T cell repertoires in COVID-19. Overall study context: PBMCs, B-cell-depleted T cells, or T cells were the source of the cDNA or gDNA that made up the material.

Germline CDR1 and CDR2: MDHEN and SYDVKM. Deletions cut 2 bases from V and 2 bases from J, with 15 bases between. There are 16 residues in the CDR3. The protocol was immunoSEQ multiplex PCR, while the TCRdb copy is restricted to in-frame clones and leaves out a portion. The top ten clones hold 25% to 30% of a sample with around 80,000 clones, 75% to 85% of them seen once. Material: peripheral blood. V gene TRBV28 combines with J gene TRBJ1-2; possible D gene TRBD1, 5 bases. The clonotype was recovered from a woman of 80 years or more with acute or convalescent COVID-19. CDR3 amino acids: CASSLRSARGNYGYTF. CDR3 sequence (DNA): TGTGCCAGCAGTTTACGCTCAGCACGGGGGAACTATGGCTACACCTTC.